The T cell receptor beta chain described here comes from a study of beta chain features in type 1 diabetes. Study-wide results and limits: Within each of all four CD4+ subsets, Type 1 diabetes patients had TCRB CDR3s that were moderately but significantly shorter.

As regards this clone: The antigen remains unidentified.

The sequenced template was cDNA made from the entire isolated RNA. The assay was immunoSEQ multiplex PCR, and TCRdb's table has in-frame clones only and misses some. The table has roughly 400,000 clones, roughly a tenth seen once; the top ten hold 0.55% to 0.75%. The CDR3 spans 17 residues. Germline assignment: CDR1 SGHNT and CDR2 YENEEA. V gave up 1 base and J gave up 0 bases, with 12 bases separating them. Sequencing was performed on central memory CD4+ T cells from blood. The chain has TRBV11-3 and TRBJ1-4; D is possibly TRBD1 (5 bases). The origin of this receptor is a man in his thirties or forties with type 1 diabetes. CDR3 residues: CASSLVGTSATNEKLFF. The CDR3 region has the DNA TGTGCCAGCAGCTTAGTAGGGACCTCGGCAACTAATGAAAAACTGTTTTTT.